The T cell receptor beta chain under discussion was sequenced for a study of control samples from healthy donors and cancer patients. The table came from immunoSEQ multiplex PCR; TCRdb's copy has only in-frame clones and leaves some out. The table lists about 130,000 clones, about nine tenths of them singletons. The V end was cut by 0 bases, the J end by 8 bases, with 6 bases between. Germline CDR1 is SGHTS and CDR2 is YDEGEE. The CDR3 length is 11 residues. The sequencing input was blood. This TCR derives from a man aged 40-55 years in good health. The V and J genes are TRBV5-8 and TRBJ2-7; D is uncertain. CDR3 bases: TGTGCCAGCAGCTTGGATAGAAAGCAGTACTTC. Translation: CASSLDRKQYF. The variable domain in full, with the rest retrieved from reference TRBV5-8 and TRBJ2-7, is EAGVTQSPTHLIKTRGQQATLRCSPISGHTSVYWYQQALGLGLQFLLWYDEGEERNRGNFPPRFSGRQFPNYSSELNVNALELEDSALYLCASSLDRKQYFGPGTRLTVT.